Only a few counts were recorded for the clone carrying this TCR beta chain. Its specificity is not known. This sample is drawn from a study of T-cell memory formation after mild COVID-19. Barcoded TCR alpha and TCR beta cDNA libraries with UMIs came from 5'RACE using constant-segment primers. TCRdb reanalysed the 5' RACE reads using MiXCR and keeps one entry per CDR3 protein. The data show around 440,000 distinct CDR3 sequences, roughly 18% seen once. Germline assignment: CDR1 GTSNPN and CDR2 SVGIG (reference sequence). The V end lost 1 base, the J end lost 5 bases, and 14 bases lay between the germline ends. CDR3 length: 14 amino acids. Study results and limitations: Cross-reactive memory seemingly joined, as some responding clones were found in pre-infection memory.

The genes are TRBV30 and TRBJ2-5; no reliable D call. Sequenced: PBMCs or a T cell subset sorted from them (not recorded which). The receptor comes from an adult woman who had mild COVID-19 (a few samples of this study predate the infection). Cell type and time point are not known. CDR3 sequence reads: CAWSARILRETQYF. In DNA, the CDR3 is TGTGCCTGGAGTGCACGGATCCTCCGGGAGACCCAGTACTTC.